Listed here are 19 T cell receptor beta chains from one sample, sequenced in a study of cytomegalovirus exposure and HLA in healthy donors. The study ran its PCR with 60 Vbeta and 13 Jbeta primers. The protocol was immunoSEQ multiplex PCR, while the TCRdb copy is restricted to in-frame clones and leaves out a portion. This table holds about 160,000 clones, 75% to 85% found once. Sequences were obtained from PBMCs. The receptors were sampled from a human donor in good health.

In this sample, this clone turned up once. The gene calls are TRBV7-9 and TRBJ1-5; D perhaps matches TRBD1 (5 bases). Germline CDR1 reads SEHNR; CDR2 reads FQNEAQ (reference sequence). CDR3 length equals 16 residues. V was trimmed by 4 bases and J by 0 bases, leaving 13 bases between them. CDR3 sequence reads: CASSSAGMVSNQPQHF. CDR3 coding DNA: TGTGCCAGCAGCTCCGCAGGGATGGTTAGCAATCAGCCCCAGCATTTT.

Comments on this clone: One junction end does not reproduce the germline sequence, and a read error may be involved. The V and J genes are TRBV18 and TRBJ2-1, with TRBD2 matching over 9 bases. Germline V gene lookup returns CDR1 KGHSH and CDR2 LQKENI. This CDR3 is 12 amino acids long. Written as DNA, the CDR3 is TGTGCCAGCTCAGAGAGCGGGAGGCAGGGACTCTTC. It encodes CASSESGRQGLF.

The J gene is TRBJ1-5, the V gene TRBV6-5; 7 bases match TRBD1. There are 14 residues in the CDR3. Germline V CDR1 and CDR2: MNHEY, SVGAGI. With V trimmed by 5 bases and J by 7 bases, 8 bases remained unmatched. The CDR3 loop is CASSTTGIGQPQHF. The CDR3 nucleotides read TGTGCCAGCAGTACGACAGGGATCGGCCAGCCCCAGCATTTT.

This CDR3 reads CASSLEGSSYEQYF. CDR3 sequence (DNA): TGTGCCAGCAGTTTGGAAGGGAGCTCCTACGAGCAGTACTTC. The V and J genes are TRBV6-5 and TRBJ2-7; maybe TRBD2 (5 bases). The germline V gene has CDR1 MNHEY and CDR2 SVGAGI. The germline V and J ends were trimmed by 4 bases and 0 bases, with 10 bases remaining between them. The CDR3 runs 14 residues.

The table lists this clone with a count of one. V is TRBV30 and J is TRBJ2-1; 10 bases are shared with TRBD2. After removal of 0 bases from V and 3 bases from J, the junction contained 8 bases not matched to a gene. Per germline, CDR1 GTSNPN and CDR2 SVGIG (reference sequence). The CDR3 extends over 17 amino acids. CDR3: CAWSVPPLAGFYNEQFF. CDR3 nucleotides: TGTGCCTGGAGTGTACCCCCACTAGCGGGGTTCTACAATGAGCAGTTCTTC.

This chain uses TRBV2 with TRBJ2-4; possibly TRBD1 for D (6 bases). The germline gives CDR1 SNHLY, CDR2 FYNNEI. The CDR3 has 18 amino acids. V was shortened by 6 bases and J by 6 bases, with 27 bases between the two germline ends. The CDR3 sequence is CASSADFPGQISGNIQYF. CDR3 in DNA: TGTGCCAGCAGCGCGGATTTTCCGGGACAAATCTCAGGAAACATTCAGTACTTC.

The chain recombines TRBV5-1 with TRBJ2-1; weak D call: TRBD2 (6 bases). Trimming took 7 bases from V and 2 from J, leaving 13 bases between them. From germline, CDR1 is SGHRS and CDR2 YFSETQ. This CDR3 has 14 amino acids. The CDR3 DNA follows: TGCGCCAGCCAAACGGGAGCCGCCTACAATGAGCAGTTCTTC. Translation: CASQTGAAYNEQFF.

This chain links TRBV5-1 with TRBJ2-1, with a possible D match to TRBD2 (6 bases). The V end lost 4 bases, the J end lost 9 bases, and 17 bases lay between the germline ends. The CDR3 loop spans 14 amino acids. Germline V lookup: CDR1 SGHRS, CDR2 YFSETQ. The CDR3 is CASSGGLLGGEQFF. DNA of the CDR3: TGCGCCAGCAGCGGGGGACTCCTTGGCGGTGAGCAGTTCTTC.

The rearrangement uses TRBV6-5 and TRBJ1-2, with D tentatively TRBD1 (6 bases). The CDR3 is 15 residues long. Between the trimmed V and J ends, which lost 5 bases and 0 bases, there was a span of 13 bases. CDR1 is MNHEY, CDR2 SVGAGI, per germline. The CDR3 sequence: CASSATGSPNYGYTF. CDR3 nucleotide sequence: TGTGCCAGCAGTGCCACAGGGTCTCCTAACTATGGCTACACCTTC.

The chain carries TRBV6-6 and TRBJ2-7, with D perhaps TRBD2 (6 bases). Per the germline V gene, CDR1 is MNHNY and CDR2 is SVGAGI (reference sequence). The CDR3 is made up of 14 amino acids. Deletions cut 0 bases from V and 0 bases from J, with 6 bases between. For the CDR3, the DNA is TGTGCCAGCAGTTACTCCGGGAGCTCCTACGAGCAGTACTTC. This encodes CASSYSGSSYEQYF.

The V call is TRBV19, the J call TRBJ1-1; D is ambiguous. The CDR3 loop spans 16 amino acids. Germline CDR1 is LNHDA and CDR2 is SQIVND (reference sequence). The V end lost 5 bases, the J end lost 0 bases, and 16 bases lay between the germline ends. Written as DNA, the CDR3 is TGTGCCAGTAGTTGGGGAGGAGAAAGGTTGAACACTGAAGCTTTCTTT. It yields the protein CASSWGGERLNTEAFF.

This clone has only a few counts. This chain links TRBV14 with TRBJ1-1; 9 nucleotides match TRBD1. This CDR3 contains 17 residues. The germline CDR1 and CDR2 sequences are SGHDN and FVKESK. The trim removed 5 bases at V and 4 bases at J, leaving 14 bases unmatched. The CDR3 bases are TGTGCCAGCAGCGCTGGGGGTAAATCGGACAGGGGCACTGAAGCTTTCTTT. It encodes CASSAGGKSDRGTEAFF.

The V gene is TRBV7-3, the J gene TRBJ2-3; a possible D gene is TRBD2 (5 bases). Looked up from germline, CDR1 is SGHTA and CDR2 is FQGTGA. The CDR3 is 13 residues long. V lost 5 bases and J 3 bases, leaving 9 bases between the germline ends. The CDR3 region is CASSRGMTDTQYF. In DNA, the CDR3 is TGTGCCAGCAGCCGGGGTATGACAGATACGCAGTATTTT.

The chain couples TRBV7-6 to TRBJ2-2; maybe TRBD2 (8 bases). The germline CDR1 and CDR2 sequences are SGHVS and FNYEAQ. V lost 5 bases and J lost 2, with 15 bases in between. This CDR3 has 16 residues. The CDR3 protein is CASSLPGGGNTGELFF. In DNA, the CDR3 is TGTGCCAGCAGCCTGCCGGGAGGGGGCAACACCGGGGAGCTGTTTTTT.

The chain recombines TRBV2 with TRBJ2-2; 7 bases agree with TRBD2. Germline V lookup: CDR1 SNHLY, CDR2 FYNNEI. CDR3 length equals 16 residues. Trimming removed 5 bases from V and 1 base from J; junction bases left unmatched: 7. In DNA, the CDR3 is TGTGCCAGCAGTCGGAGCGGGGTAAAGAACACCGGGGAGCTGTTTTTT. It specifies CASSRSGVKNTGELFF. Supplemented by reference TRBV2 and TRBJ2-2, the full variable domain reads EPEVTQTPSHQVTQMGQEVILRCVPISNHLYFYWYRQILGQKVEFLVSFYNNEISEKSEIFDDQFSVERPDGSNFTLKIRSTKLEDSAMYFCASSRSGVKNTGELFFGEGSRLTVL.

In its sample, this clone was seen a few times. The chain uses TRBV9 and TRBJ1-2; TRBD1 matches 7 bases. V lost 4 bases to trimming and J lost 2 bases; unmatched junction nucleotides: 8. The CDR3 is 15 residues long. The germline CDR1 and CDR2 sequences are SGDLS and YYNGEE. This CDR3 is CASSREWGQNYGYTF. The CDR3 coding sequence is TGTGCCAGCAGCCGCGAGTGGGGACAGAACTATGGCTACACCTTC.

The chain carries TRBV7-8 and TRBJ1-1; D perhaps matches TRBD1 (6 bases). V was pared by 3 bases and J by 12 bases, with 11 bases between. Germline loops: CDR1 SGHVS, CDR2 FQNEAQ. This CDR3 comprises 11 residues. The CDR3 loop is CASSLGRGTFF. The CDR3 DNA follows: TGTGCCAGCAGCTTGGGGAGGGGGACTTTCTTT.

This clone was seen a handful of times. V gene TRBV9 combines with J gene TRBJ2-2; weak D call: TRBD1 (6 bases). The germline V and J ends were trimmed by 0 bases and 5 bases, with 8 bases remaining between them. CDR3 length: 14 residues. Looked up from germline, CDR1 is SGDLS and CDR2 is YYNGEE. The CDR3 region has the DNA TGTGCCAGCAGCGTAGCTCAGGGGACCGGGGAGCTGTTTTTT. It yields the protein CASSVAQGTGELFF.

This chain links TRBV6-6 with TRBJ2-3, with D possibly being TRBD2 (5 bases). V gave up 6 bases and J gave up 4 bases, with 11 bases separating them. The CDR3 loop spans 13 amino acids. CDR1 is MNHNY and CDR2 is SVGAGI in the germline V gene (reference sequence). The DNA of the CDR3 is TGTGCCAGCAGCACTCCACTAGCAGATACGCAGTATTTT. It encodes CASSTPLADTQYF.